Included here is one T cell receptor beta chain sequence, with context. As yet, its antigen is unknown. The CDR3 runs 16 residues. CDR1 and CDR2 (germline): MDHEN, SYDVKM. Trimming took 9 bases from V and 1 from J; bases not matched to a gene: 8. This record comes from a study of cytomegalovirus exposure and HLA in healthy donors. Study background: Sequencing of around 200 million T cells in an earlier analysis found 120 million or so unique TCR beta sequences. Study-level points and caveats: In a later analysis, CMV-associated beta chains were mostly HLA-associated, it appeared.

While unrecorded immune exposures were likely, the donors were nominally healthy when sampled. PCR involved 60 Vbeta and 13 Jbeta primers. Generated by immunoSEQ multiplex PCR, the TCRdb table keeps only in-frame clones and is missing some. Its table records approximately 140,000 clones. What was sequenced was PBMCs. The chain uses TRBV28 and TRBJ2-1, with 11 nucleotides matching TRBD2. The receptor comes from a woman aged 18 to 35 in good health and CMV-seronegative. The CDR3, as DNA: TGTGCCAGTACGGGACTAGCGGTCCGGTCCTACAATGAGCAGTTCTTC. It translates to CASTGLAVRSYNEQFF.